Following are 12 T cell receptor beta chains from one sample sequenced in a study of blood T cell repertoires in COVID-19. Clones were sequenced by immunoSEQ multiplex PCR, and TCRdb holds only the in-frame ones, with some missing. The table has almost 250,000 clones, approximately 90% seen once. The sample comprised PBMCs or T cells enriched from blood (not recorded which). These receptors all come from a woman aged 25 to 39 who had recovered from COVID-19.

The sample holds one count of this clone. The V gene is TRBV19, the J gene TRBJ2-2; 16 bases map to TRBD2. Germline V lookup: CDR1 LNHDA, CDR2 SQIVND (reference sequence). This CDR3 spans 19 amino acids. The V gene end was trimmed by 5 bases and the J gene end by 4 bases; junction bases not matched to a gene: 10. The CDR3 loop reads CASSPRGLAGGRGTGELFF. CDR3 coding DNA: TGTGCCAGTAGTCCAAGGGGACTAGCGGGAGGGCGCGGCACCGGGGAGCTGTTTTTT.

The CDR3 DNA reads as TGTGCCAGCAGCACGGGACAGGGGATTTACACTGAAGCTTTCTTT. Translation gives CASSTGQGIYTEAFF. The chain joins TRBV7-9 to TRBJ1-1; 10 bases align to TRBD1. The CDR3 spans 15 residues. Germline V gives CDR1 SEHNR, CDR2 FQNEAQ (reference sequence). V lost 5 bases and J lost 3; bases outside the gene matches: 6.

The rearrangement uses TRBV15 and TRBJ1-5, with unresolved D. Germline assignment: CDR1 LNHNV and CDR2 YYDKDF (reference sequence). The CDR3 runs to 15 residues. The V end lost 6 bases, the J end lost 0 bases, and 12 bases lay between the germline ends. CDR3 DNA: TGTGCCACCAGTAGGGAGTCATATAGCAATCAGCCCCAGCATTTT. Protein: CATSRESYSNQPQHF. Full variable domain (remainder filled in from reference TRBV15 and TRBJ1-5): DAMVIQNPRYQVTQFGKPVTLSCSQTLNHNVMYWYQQKSSQAPKLLFHYYDKDFNNEADTPDNFQSRRPNTSFCFLDIRSPGLGDTAMYLCATSRESYSNQPQHFGDGTRLSIL.

CDR3 residues: CASSITRNTEAFF. CDR3 nucleotides: TGTGCCAGTAGTATAACGAGGAACACTGAAGCTTTCTTT. This chain joins TRBV19 and TRBJ1-1; D unclear. The CDR3 is made up of 13 amino acids. Germline CDR1 and CDR2: LNHDA and SQIVND (reference sequence). The V end lost 2 bases, the J end lost 1 base, and 5 bases lay between the germline ends.

In regard to this clone: Other DNA sequences of this sample code for an identical CDR3. V usage is TRBV6-5 and J usage is TRBJ2-1; no definite D call. This CDR3 has 13 residues. The V and J ends lost 0 bases and 4 bases respectively, with 4 bases between them. The V gene's germline CDR1 is MNHEY and CDR2 SVGAGI. The DNA of the CDR3 is TGTGCCAGCAGTTACTCTTCTTACAATGAGCAGTTCTTC. Translating gives CASSYSSYNEQFF.

This chain uses TRBV5-1 with TRBJ2-2, with 7 bases fitting TRBD1. Looked up from germline, CDR1 is SGHRS and CDR2 is YFSETQ. CDR3 length: 15 amino acids. V shed 1 base, J shed 7 bases, and the junction held 7 bases outside the gene matches. The CDR3 nucleotides are TGCGCCAGCAGCTTGTTACAGGGGTCCCACGGGGAGCTGTTTTTT. Translating gives CASSLLQGSHGELFF.

V is TRBV9 and J is TRBJ2-3, with D maybe TRBD2 (6 bases). The CDR3 has 14 residues. Germline V gives CDR1 SGDLS, CDR2 YYNGEE. V lost 3 bases and J lost 3, with 11 bases in between. CDR3 region: CASSGAAGTDTQYF. CDR3 nucleotide sequence: TGTGCCAGCAGCGGCGCGGCGGGGACAGATACGCAGTATTTT.

The genes are TRBV28 and TRBJ2-3; 8 bases agree with TRBD1. The CDR3 runs to 19 residues. CDR1 and CDR2 from the germline V gene are MDHEN and SYDVKM. V gave up 4 bases and J gave up 6 bases; unmatched junction bases: 21. As DNA, the CDR3 is TGTGCCAGCAGTTCCTTGGGGACAGGATCTACCGTCCCATCGGATACGCAGTATTTT. It encodes CASSSLGTGSTVPSDTQYF.

The rearrangement joins TRBV10-3 to TRBJ2-5; TRBD1 aligns across 9 bases. Trimming cost V 8 bases and J 9 bases; bases outside gene matches: 13. This CDR3 is 14 amino acids long. The V gene's germline CDR1 is ENHRY and CDR2 SYGVKD. The CDR3 here is CAIGRDRAREAQYF. DNA for the CDR3: TGTGCCATCGGACGGGACAGGGCCCGGGAGGCCCAGTACTTC.

This chain joins TRBV2 and TRBJ2-1; no firm D call. Germline V gene data show CDR1 as SNHLY and CDR2 as FYNNEI. V gave up 7 bases and J gave up 8 bases, with 21 bases separating them. This CDR3 comprises 15 residues. The CDR3 spells CASIAGAFKVYEQFF. The CDR3 DNA reads as TGTGCCAGCATCGCAGGCGCCTTTAAGGTCTATGAGCAGTTCTTC.

The chain has TRBV4-1 and TRBJ1-6, with TRBD1 matching over 7 bases. V lost 4 bases to trimming and J lost 7 bases; unmatched junction nucleotides: 4. The CDR3 totals 14 residues. Germline V gene lookup returns CDR1 MGHRA and CDR2 YSYEKL. Here the CDR3 reads CASSLRDSNSPLHF. The CDR3 DNA follows: TGCGCCAGCAGCCTCCGGGACAGCAATTCACCCCTCCACTTT.

This sequence joins TRBV28 and TRBJ1-1, with unresolved D. The germline V gene has CDR1 MDHEN and CDR2 SYDVKM. This CDR3 has 14 amino acids. Trimming took 11 bases from V and 0 from J, leaving 16 bases between them. The CDR3 reads CAARTGELNTEAFF. In nucleotides, the CDR3 is TGTGCCGCAAGGACGGGAGAATTGAACACTGAAGCTTTCTTT.